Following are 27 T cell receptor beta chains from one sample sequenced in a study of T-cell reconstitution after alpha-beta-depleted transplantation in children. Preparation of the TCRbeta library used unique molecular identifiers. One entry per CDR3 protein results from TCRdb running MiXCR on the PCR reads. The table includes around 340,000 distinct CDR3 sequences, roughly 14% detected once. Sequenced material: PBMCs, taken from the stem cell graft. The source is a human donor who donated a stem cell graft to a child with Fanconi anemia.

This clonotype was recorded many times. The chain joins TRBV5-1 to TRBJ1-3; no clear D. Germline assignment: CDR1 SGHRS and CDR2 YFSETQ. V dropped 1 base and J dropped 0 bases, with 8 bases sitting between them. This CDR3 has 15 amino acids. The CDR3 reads CASSLIPTSGNTIYF. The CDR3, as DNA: TGCGCCAGCAGCTTGATACCGACCTCTGGAAACACCATATATTTT.

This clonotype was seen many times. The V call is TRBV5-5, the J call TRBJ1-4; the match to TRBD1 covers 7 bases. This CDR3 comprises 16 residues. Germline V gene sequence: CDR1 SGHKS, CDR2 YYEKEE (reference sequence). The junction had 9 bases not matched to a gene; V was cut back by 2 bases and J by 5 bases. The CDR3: CASSFWETGKNEKLFF. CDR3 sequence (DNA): TGTGCCAGCAGCTTTTGGGAGACAGGGAAAAATGAAAAACTGTTTTTT. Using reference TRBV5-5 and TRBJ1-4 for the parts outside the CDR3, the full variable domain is DAGVTQSPTHLIKTRGQQVTLRCSPISGHKSVSWYQQVLGQGPQFIFQYYEKEERGRGNFPDRFSARQFPNYSSELNVNALLLGDSALYLCASSFWETGKNEKLFFGSGTQLSVL.

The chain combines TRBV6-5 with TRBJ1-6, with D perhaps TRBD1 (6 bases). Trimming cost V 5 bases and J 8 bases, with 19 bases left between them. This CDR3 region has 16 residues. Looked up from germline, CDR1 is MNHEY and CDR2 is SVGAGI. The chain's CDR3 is CASSPSGPGDYSPLHF. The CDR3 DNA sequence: TGTGCCAGCAGTCCGTCCGGCCCAGGGGACTATTCACCCCTCCACTTT.

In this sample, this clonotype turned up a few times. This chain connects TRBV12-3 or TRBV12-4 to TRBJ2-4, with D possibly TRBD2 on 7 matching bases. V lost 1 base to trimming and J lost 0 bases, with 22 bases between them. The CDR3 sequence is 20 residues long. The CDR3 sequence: CASSLGFRGRGGPAKNIQYF. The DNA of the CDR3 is TGTGCCAGCAGTTTAGGTTTCCGGGGTAGGGGGGGGCCAGCCAAAAACATTCAGTACTTC.

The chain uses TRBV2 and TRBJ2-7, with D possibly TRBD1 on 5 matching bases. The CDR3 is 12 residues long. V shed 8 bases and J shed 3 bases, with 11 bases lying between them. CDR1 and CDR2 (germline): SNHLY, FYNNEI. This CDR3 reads CASRDRVYEQYV. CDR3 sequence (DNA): TGTGCCAGCCGAGACAGAGTCTACGAGCAGTACGTC.

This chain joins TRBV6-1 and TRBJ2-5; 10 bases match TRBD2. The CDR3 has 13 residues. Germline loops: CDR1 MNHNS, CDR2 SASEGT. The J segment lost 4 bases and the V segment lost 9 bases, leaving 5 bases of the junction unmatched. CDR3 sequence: CARNQRGGETQYF. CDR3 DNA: TGTGCCAGGAACCAGCGGGGGGGAGAGACCCAGTACTTC.

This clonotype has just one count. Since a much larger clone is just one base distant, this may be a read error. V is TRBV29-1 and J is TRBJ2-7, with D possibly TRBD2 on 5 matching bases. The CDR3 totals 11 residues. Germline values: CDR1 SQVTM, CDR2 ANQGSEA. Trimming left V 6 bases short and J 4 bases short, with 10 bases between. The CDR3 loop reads CSVGIDYEQYF. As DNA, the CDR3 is TGCAGCGTCGGGATAGATTACGAGCAGTACTTC.

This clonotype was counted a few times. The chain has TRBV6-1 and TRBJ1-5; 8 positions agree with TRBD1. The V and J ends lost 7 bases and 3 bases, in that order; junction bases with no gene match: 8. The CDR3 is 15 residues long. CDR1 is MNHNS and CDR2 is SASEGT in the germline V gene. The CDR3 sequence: CASKVGTGLNQPQHF. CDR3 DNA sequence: TGTGCCAGCAAAGTTGGGACAGGTCTCAATCAGCCCCAGCATTTT.

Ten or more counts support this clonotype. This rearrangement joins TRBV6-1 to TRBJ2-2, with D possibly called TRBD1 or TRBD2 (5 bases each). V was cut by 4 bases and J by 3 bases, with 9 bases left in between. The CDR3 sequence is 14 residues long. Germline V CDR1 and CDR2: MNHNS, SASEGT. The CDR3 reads CASSAGTDTGELFF. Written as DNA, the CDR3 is TGTGCCAGCAGTGCCGGGACGGACACCGGGGAGCTGTTTTTT.

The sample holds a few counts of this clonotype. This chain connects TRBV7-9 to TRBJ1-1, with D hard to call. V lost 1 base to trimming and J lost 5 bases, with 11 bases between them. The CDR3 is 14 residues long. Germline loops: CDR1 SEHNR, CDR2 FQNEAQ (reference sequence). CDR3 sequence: CASSLEGTWTEAFF. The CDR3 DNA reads TGTGCCAGCAGCTTAGAGGGAACTTGGACTGAAGCTTTCTTT.

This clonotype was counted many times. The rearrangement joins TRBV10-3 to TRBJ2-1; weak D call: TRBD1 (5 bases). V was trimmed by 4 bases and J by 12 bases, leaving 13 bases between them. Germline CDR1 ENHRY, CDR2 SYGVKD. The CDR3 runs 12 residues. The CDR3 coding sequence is TGTGCCATCAGTGGCCCCAGGGTGCGGCAGTTCTTC. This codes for CAISGPRVRQFF.

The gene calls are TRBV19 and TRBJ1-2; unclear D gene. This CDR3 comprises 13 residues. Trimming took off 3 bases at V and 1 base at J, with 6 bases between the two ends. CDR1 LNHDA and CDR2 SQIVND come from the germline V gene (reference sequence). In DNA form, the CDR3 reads TGTGCCAGTAGTATCGGCGGTAACTATGGCTACACCTTC. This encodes CASSIGGNYGYTF.

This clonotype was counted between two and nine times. The CDR3 region is CASSVGTGPGNTIYF. The CDR3 nucleotides are TGTGCCAGCAGCGTAGGGACAGGGCCTGGAAACACCATATATTTT. The chain links TRBV9 to TRBJ1-3; 8 positions agree with TRBD1. The J segment lost 2 bases and the V segment lost 0 bases, leaving 1 base of the junction unmatched. This CDR3 has 15 residues. Germline-derived CDR1 and CDR2 are SGDLS and YYNGEE.

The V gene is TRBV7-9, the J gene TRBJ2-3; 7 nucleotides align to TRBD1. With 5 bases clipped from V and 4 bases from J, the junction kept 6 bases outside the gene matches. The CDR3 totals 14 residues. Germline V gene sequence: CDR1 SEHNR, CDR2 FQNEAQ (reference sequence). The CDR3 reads CASSDGQGADTQYF. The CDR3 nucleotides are TGTGCCAGCAGCGACGGGCAGGGGGCAGATACGCAGTATTTT.

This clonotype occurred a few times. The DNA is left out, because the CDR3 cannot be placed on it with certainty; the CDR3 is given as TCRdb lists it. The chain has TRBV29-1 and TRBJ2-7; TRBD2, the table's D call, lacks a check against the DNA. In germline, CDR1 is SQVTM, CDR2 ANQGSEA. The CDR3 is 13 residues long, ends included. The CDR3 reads CSVGGGAVDELYF.

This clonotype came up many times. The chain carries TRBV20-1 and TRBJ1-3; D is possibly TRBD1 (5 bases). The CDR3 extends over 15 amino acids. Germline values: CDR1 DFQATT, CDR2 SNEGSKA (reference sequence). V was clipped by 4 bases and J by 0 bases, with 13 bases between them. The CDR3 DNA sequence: TGCAGTGCTACCGGGGCGGCCGACTCTGGAAACACCATATATTTT. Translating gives CSATGAADSGNTIYF.

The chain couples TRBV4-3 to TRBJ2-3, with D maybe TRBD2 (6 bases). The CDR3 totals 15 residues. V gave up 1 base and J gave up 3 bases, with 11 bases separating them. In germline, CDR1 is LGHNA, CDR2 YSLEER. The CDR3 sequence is CASSQGAGMTDTQYF. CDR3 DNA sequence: TGCGCCAGCAGCCAAGGGGCGGGGATGACAGATACGCAGTATTTT.

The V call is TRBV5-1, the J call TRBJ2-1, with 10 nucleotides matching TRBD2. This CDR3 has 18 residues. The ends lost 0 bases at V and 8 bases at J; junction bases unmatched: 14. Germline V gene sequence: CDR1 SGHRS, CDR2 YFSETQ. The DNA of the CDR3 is TGCGCCAGCAGCTTGGGTTCCAGCGGGGGGGCGATGGGCTATGAGCAGTTCTTC. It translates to CASSLGSSGGAMGYEQFF.

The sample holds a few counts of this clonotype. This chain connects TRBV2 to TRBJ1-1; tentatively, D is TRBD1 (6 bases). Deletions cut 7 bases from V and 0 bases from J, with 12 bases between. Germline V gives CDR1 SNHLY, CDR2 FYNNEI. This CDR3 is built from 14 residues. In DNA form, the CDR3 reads TGTGCCAGCATTCCCGACAGGCTGAACACTGAAGCTTTCTTT. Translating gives CASIPDRLNTEAFF.

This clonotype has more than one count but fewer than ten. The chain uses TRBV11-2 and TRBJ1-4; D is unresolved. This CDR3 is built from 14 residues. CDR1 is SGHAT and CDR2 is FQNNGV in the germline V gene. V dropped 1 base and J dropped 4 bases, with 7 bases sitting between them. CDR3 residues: CASSLGRFNEKLFF. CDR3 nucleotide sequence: TGTGCCAGCAGCTTAGGACGATTTAATGAAAAACTGTTTTTT.

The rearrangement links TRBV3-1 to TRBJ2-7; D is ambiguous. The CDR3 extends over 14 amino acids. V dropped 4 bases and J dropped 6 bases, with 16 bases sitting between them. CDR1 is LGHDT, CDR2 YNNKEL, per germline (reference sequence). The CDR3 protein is CASSPSGLFSEQYF. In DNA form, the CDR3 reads TGTGCCAGCAGCCCCTCTGGGCTTTTCTCCGAGCAGTACTTC.

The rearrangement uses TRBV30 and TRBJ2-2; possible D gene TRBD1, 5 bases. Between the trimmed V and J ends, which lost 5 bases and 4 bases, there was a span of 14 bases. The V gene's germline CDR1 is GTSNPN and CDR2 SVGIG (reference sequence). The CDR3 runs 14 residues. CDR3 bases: TGTGCCTGGTCTTATCGCAGGGCCACCGGGGAGCTGTTTTTT. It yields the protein CAWSYRRATGELFF.

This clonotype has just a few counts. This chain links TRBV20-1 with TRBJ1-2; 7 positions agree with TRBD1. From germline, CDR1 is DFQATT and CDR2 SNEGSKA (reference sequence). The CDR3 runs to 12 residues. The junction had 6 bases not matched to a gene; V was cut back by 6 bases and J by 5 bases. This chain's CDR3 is CSALRQGYGYTF. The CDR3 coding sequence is TGCAGTGCCCTGAGACAGGGATATGGCTACACCTTC.

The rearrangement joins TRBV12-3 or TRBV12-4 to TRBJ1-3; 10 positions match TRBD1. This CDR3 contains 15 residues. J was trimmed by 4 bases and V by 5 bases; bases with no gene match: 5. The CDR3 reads CASSRGTGEGNTIYF. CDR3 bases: TGTGCCAGCAGTCGAGGGACAGGGGAAGGAAACACCATATATTTT.

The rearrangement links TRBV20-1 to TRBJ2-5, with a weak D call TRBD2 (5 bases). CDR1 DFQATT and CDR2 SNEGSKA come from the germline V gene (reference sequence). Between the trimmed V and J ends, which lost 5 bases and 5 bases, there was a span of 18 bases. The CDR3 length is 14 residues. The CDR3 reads CSARRAPTQETQYF. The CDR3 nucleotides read TGCAGTGCTCGGCGGGCCCCGACGCAGGAGACCCAGTACTTC.

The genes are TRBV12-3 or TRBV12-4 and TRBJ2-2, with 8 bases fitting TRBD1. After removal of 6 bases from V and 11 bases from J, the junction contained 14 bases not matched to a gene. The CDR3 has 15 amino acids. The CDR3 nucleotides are TGTGCCAGCAGCCCCGCGGGCAGGGGGCGGTTTGAGCTGTTTTTT. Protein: CASSPAGRGRFELFF.

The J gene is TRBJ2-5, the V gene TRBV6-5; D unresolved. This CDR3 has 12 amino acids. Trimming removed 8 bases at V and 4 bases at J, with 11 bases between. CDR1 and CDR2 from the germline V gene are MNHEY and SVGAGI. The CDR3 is CASSHLGETQYF. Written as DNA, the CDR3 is TGTGCCAGCTCTCACCTAGGAGAGACCCAGTACTTC.